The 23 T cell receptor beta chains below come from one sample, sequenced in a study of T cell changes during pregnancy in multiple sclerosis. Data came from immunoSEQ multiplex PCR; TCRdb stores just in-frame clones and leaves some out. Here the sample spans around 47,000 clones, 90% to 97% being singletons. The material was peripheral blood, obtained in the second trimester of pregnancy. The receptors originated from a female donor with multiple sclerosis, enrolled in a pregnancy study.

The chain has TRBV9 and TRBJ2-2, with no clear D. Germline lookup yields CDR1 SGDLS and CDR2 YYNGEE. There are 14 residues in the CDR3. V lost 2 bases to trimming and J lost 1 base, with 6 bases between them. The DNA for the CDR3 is TGTGCCAGCAGCGTTCGACAGAACACCGGGGAGCTGTTTTTT. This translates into CASSVRQNTGELFF.

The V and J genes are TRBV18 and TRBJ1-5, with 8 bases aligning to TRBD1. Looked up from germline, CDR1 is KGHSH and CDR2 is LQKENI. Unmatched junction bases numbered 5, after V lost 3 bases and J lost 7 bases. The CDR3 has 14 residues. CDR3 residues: CASSPGAGGQPQHF. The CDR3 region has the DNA TGTGCCAGCTCACCCGGGGCAGGGGGCCAGCCCCAGCATTTT.

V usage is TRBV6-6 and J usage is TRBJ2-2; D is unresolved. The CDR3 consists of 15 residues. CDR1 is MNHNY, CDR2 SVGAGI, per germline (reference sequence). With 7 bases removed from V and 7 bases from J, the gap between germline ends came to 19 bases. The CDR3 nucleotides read TGTGCCAGCACCCCCACCCGGTCCGGTATCGGGGAGCTGTTTTTT. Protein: CASTPTRSGIGELFF.

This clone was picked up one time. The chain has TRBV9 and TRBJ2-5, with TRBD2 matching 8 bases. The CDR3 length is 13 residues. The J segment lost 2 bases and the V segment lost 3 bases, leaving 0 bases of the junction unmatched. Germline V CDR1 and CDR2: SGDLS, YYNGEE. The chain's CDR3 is CASSGGGQETQYF. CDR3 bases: TGTGCCAGCAGCGGCGGGGGGCAAGAGACCCAGTACTTC.

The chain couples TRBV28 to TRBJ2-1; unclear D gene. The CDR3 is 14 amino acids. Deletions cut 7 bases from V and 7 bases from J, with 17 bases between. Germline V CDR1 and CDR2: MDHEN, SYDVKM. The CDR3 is CASTGSQMRNEQFF. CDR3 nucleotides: TGTGCCAGCACCGGCTCCCAGATGAGGAATGAGCAGTTCTTC.

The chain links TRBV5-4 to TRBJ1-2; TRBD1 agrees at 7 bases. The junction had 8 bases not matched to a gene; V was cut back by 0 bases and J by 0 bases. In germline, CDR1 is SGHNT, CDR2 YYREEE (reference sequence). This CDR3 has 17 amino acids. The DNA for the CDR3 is TGTGCCAGCAGCTTGGCCAAGGGGGCTCAAGCTAACTATGGCTACACCTTC. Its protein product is CASSLAKGAQANYGYTF.

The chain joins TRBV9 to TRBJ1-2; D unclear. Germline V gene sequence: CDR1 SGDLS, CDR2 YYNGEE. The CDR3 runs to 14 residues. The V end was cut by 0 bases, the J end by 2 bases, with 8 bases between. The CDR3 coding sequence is TGTGCCAGCAGCGTAGCGAACGGGAACTATGGCTACACCTTC. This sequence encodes CASSVANGNYGYTF.

DNA of the CDR3: TGTGCCAGTAGTATTTTAGGGGGAGGCAATCAGCCCCAGCATTTT. Its protein product is CASSILGGGNQPQHF. This chain uses TRBV19 with TRBJ1-5, with a possible D match to TRBD1 (6 bases). Trimming cost V 3 bases and J 2 bases, with 11 bases left between them. The CDR3 is made up of 15 amino acids. The germline V gene has CDR1 LNHDA and CDR2 SQIVND (reference sequence).

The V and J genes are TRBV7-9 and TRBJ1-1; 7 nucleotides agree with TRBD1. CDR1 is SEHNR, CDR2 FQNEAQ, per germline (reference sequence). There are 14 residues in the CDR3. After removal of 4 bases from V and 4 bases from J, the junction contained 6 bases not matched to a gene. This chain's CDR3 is CASSSRQGATEAFF. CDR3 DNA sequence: TGTGCCAGCAGCTCGAGACAGGGTGCCACTGAAGCTTTCTTT.

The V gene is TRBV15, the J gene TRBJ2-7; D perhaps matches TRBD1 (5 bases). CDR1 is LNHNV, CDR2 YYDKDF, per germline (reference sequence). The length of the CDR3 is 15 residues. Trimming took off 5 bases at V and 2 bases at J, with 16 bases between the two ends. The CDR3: CATSGRRDNTYEQYF. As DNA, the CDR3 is TGTGCCACCAGCGGGCGCAGGGATAACACCTACGAGCAGTACTTC.

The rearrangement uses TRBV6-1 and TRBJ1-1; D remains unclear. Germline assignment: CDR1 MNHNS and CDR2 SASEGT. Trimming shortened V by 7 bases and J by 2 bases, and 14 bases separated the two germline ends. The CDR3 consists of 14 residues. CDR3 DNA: TGTGCCAGCACCGCCCGGGTTTTCAACACTGAAGCTTTCTTT. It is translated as CASTARVFNTEAFF.

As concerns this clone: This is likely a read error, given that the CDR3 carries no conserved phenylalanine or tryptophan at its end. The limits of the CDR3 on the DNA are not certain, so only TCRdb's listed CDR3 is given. CDR3 loop: CASSYLSG. This rearrangement joins TRBV6-6 to TRBJ1-3. Germline loops: CDR1 MNHNY, CDR2 SVGAGI (reference sequence). The CDR3 totals 8 residues, both ends included.

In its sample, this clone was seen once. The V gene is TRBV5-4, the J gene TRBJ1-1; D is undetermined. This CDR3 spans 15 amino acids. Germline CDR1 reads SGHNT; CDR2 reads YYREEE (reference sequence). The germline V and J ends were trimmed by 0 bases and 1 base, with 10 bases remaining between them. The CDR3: CASSLASAKNTEAFF. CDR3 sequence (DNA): TGTGCCAGCAGCTTGGCCAGCGCCAAGAACACTGAAGCTTTCTTT.

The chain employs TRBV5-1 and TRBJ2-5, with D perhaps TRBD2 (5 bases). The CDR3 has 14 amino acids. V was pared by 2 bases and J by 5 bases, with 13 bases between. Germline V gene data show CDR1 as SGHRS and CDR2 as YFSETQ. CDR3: CASSFDVRAETQYF. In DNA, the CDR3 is TGCGCCAGCAGCTTTGATGTGCGGGCGGAGACCCAGTACTTC.

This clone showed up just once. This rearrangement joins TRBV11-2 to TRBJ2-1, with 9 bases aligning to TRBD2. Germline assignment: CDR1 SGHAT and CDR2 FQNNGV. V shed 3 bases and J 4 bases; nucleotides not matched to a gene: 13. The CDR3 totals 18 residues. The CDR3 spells CASSFAPNRGGVYNEQFF. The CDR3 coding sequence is TGTGCCAGCAGCTTTGCTCCTAATCGCGGGGGGGTATACAATGAGCAGTTCTTC.

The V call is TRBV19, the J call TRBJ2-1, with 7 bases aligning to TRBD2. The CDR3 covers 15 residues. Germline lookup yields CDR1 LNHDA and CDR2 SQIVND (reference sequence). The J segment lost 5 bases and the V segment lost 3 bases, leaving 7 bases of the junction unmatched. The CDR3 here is CASSIGGGPHNEQFF. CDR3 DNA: TGTGCCAGTAGTATCGGCGGGGGACCTCACAATGAGCAGTTCTTC. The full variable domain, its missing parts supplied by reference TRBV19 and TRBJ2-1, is DGGITQSPKYLFRKEGQNVTLSCEQNLNHDAMYWYRQDPGQGLRLIYYSQIVNDFQKGDIAEGYSVSREKKESFPLTVTSAQKNPTAFYLCASSIGGGPHNEQFFGPGTRLTVL.

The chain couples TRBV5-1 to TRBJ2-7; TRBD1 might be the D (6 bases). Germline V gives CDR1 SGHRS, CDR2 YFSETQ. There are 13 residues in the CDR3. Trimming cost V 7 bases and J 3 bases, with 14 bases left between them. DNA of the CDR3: TGCGCCAGCGCTATAGGGGGTATCTACGAGCAGTACTTC. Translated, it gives CASAIGGIYEQYF.

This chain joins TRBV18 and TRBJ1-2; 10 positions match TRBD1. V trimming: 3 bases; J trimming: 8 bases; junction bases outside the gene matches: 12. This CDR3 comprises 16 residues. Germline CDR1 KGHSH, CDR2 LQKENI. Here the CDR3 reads CASSPRDRGSVDGYTF. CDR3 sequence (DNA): TGTGCCAGCTCACCCAGGGACAGGGGTTCAGTTGACGGCTACACCTTC.

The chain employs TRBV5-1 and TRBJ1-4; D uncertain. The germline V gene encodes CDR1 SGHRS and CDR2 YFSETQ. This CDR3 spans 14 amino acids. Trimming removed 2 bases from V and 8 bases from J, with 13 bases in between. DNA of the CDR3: TGCGCCAGCAGCTTATCGGGGTTTGGGGAAAAACTGTTTTTT. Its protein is CASSLSGFGEKLFF.

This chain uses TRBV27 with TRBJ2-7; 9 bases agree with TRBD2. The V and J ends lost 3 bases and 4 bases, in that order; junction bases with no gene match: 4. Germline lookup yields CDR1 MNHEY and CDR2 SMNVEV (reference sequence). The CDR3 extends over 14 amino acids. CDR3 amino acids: CASSLVSGSYEQYF. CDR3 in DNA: TGTGCCAGCAGTTTGGTTAGCGGGAGTTACGAGCAGTACTTC.

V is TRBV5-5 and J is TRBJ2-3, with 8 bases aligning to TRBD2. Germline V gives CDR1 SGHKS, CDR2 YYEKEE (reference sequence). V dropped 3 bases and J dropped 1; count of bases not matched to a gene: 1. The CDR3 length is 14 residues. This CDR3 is CASSSLAGTDTQYF. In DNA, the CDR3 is TGTGCCAGCAGCTCACTAGCGGGCACAGATACGCAGTATTTT.

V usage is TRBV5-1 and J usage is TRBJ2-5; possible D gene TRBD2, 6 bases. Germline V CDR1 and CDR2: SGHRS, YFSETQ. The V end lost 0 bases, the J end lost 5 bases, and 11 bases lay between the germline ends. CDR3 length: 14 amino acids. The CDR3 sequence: CASSLAGSGETQYF. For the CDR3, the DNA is TGCGCCAGCAGCTTGGCCGGCAGCGGGGAGACCCAGTACTTC. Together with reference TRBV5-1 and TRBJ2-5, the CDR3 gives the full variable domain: KAGVTQTPRYLIKTRGQQVTLSCSPISGHRSVSWYQQTPGQGLQFLFEYFSETQRNKGNFPGRFSGRQFSNSRSEMNVSTLELGDSALYLCASSLAGSGETQYFGPGTRLLVL.

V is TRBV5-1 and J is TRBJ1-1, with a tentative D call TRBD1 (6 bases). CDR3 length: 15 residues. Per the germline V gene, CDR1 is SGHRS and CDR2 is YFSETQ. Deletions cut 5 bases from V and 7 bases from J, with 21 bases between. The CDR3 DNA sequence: TGCGCCAGCAGGGATTTTAGGGGGGGCCGAGGTGAAGCTTTCTTT. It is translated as CASRDFRGGRGEAFF.